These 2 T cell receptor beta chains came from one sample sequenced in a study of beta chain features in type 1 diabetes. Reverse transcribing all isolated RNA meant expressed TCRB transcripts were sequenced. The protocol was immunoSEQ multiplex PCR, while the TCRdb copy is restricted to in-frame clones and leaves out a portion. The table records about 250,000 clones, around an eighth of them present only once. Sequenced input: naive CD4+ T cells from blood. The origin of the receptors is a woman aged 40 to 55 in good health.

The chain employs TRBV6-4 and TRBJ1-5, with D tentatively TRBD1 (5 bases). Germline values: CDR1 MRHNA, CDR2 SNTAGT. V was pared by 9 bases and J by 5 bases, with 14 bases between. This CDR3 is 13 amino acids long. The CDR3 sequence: CARGERAYQPQHF. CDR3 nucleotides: TGTGCCAGAGGGGAACGCGCGTATCAGCCCCAGCATTTT.

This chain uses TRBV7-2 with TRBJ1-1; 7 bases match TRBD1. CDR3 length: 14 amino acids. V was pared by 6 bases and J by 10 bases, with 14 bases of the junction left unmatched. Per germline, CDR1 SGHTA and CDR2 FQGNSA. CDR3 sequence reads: CASRRQGLPLGAFF. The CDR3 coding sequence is TGTGCCAGCAGACGACAGGGATTGCCACTGGGAGCTTTCTTT.